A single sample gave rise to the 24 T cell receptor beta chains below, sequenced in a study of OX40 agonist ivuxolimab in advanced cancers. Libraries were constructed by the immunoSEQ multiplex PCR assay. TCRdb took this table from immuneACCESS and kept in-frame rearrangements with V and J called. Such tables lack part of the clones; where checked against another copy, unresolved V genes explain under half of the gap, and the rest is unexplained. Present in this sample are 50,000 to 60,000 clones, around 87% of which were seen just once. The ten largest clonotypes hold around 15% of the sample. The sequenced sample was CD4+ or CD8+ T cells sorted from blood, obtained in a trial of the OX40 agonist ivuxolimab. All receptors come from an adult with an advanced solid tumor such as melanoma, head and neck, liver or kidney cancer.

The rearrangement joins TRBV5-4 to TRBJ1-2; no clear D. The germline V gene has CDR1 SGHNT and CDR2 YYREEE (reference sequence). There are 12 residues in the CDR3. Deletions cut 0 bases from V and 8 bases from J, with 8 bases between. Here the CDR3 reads CASSLDMGGYTF. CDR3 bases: TGTGCCAGCAGCTTGGATATGGGCGGCTACACCTTC. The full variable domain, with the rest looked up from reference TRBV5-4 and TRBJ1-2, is ETGVTQSPTHLIKTRGQQVTLRCSSQSGHNTVSWYQQALGQGPQFIFQYYREEENGRGNFPPRFSGLQFPNYSSELNVNALELDDSALYLCASSLDMGGYTFGSGTRLTVV.

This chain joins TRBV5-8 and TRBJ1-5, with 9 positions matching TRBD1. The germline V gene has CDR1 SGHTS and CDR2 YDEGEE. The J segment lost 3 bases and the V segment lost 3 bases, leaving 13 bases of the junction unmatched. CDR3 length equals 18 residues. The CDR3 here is CASSSLRTGVIDNQPQHF. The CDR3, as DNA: TGTGCCAGCAGCTCACTACGGACAGGGGTTATTGACAATCAGCCCCAGCATTTT.

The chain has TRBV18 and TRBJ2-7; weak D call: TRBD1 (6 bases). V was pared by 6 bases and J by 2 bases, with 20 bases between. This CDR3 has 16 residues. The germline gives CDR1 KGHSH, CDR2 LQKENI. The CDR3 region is CASSSQGGVGAYEQYF. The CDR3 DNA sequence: TGTGCCAGCTCCTCCCAAGGGGGAGTGGGGGCCTACGAGCAGTACTTC. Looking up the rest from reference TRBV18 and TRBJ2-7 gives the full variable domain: NAGVMQNPRHLVRRRGQEARLRCSPMKGHSHVYWYRQLPEEGLKFMVYLQKENIIDESGMPKERFSAEFPKEGPSILRIQQVVRGDSAAYFCASSSQGGVGAYEQYFGPGTRLTVT.

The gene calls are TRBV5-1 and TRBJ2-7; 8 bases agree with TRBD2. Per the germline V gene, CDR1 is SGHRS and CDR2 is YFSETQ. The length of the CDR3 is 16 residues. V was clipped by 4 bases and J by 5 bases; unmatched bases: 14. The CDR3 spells CASSHLGGSGIDEQYF. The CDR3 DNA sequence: TGCGCCAGCAGCCATCTGGGAGGTAGCGGGATCGACGAGCAGTACTTC.

CDR3 sequence reads: CASSPWVAGMSNTGELFF. The CDR3 DNA follows: TGTGCCAGCAGCCCTTGGGTAGCGGGGATGTCCAACACCGGGGAGCTGTTTTTT. The V call is TRBV9, the J call TRBJ2-2; TRBD2 aligns across 8 bases. Germline CDR1 SGDLS, CDR2 YYNGEE. V trimming: 4 bases; J trimming: 2 bases; junction bases outside the gene matches: 13. CDR3 length: 18 amino acids.

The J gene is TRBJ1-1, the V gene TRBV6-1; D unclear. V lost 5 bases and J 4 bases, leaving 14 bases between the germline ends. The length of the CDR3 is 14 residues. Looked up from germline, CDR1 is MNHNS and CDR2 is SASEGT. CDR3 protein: CASSRVEESTEAFF. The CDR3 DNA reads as TGTGCCAGCAGTCGGGTCGAGGAGAGCACTGAAGCTTTCTTT.

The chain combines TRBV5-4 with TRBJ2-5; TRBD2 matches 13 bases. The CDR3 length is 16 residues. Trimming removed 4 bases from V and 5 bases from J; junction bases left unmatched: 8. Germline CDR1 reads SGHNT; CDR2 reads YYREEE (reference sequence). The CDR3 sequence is CASSPGLAGVRETQYF. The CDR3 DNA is TGTGCCAGCAGCCCCGGACTAGCGGGAGTTCGGGAGACCCAGTACTTC.

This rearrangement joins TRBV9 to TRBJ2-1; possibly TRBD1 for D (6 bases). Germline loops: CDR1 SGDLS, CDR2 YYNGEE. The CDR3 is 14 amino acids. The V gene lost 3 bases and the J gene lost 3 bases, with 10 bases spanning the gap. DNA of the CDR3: TGTGCCAGCAGCGAGACGGACAGCTACAATGAGCAGTTCTTC. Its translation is CASSETDSYNEQFF.

The CDR3 here is CASSYPRQGPNTGELFF. CDR3 nucleotides: TGCGCCAGCAGCTACCCCCGACAGGGGCCCAACACCGGGGAGCTGTTTTTT. The J gene is TRBJ2-2, the V gene TRBV10-2; 8 nucleotides agree with TRBD1. Trimming cost V 6 bases and J 2 bases; bases outside gene matches: 11. CDR3 size: 17 residues. CDR1 is WSHSY and CDR2 is SAAADI in the germline V gene.

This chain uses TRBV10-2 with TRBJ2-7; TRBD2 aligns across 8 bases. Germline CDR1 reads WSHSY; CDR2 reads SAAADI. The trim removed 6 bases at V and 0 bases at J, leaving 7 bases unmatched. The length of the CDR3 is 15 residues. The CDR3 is CASRTAGGRSYEQYF. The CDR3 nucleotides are TGCGCCAGCAGAACCGCGGGAGGCCGCTCCTACGAGCAGTACTTC.

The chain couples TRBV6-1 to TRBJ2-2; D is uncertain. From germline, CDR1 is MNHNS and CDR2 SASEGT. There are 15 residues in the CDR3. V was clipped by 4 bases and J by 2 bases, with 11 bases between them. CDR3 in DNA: TGTGCCAGCAGTGCATTCTTACCTAACACCGGGGAGCTGTTTTTT. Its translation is CASSAFLPNTGELFF.

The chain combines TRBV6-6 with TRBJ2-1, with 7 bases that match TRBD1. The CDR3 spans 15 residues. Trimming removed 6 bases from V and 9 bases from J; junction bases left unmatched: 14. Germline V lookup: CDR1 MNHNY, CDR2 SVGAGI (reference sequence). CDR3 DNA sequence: TGTGCCAGCAGCCCCACCACAGACAGGGTGGGTGAGCAGTTCTTC. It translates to CASSPTTDRVGEQFF.

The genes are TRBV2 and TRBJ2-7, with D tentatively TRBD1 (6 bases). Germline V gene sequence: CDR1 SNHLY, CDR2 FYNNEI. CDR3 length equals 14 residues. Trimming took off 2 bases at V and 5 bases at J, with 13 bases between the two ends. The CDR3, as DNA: TGTGCCAGCAGTGAACTCCGGACAGCGAACGAGCAGTACTTC. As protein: CASSELRTANEQYF.

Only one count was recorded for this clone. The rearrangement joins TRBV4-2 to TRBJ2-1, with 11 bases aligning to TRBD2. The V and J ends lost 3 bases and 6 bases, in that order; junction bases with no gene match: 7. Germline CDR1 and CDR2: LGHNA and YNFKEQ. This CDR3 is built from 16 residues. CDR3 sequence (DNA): TGTGCCAGCAGCCACTTACTAGCGGGAGTAGGCAATGAGCAGTTCTTC. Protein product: CASSHLLAGVGNEQFF.

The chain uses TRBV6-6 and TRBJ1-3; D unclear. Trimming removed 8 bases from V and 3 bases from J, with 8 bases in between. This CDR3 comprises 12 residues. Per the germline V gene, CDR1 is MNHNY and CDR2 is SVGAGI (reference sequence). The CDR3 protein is CASGASGNTIYF. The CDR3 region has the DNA TGTGCCAGCGGAGCGAGTGGAAACACCATATATTTT.

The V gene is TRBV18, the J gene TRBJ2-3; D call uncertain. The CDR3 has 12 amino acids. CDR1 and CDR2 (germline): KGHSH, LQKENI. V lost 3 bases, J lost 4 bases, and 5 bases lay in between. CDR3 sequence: CASSPSADTQYF. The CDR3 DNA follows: TGTGCCAGCTCACCTTCAGCAGATACGCAGTATTTT.

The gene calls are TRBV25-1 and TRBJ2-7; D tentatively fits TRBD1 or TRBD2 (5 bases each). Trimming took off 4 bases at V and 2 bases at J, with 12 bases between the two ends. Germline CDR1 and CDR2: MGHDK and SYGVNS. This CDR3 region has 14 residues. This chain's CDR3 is CASSGRDGTYEQYF. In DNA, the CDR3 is TGTGCCAGCAGTGGCCGGGACGGCACCTACGAGCAGTACTTC.

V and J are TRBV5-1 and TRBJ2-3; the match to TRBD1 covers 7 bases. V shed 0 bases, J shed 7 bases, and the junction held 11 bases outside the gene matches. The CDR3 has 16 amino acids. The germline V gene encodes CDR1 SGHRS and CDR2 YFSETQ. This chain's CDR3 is CASSLGGPTGLNTQYF. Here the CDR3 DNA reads TGCGCCAGCAGCTTGGGTGGACCGACAGGGCTAAATACGCAGTATTTT.

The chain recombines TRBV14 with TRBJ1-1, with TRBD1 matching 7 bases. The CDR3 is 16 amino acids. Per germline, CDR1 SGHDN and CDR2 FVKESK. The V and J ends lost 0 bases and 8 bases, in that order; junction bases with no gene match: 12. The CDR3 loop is CASSQDRDREYLEAFF. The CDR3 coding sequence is TGTGCCAGCAGCCAAGATCGGGACAGAGAGTACTTAGAAGCTTTCTTT.

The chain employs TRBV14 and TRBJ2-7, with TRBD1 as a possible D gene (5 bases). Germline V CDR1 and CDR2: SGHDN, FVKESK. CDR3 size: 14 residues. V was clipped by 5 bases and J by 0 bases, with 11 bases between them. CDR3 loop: CASSTRQFSYEQYF. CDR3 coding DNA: TGTGCCAGCAGCACCCGACAGTTCTCCTACGAGCAGTACTTC.

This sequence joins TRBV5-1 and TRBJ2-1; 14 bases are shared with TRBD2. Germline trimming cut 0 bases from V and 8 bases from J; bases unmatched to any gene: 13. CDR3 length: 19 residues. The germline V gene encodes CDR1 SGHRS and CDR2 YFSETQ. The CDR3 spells CASSLATSGLAGVSDEQFF. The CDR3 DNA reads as TGCGCCAGCAGCTTGGCTACATCGGGACTAGCGGGAGTATCTGATGAGCAGTTCTTC.

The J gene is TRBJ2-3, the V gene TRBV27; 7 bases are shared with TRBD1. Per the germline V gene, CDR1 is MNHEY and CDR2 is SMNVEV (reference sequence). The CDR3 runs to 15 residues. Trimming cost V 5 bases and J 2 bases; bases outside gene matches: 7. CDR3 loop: CASSPDRSYTDTQYF. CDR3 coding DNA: TGTGCCAGCAGTCCGGACAGGTCATACACAGATACGCAGTATTTT.

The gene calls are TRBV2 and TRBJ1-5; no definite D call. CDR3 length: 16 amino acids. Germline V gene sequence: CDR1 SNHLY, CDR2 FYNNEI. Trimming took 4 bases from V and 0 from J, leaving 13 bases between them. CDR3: CASSGVGGLSNQPQHF. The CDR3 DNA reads TGTGCCAGCAGTGGGGTAGGTGGCCTTAGCAATCAGCCCCAGCATTTT.

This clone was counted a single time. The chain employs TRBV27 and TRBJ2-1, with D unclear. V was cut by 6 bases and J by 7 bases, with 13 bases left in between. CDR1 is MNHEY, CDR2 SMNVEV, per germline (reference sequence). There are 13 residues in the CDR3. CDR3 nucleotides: TGTGCCAGCAGCAGTGCCAGACGGAATGAGCAGTTCTTC. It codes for CASSSARRNEQFF.